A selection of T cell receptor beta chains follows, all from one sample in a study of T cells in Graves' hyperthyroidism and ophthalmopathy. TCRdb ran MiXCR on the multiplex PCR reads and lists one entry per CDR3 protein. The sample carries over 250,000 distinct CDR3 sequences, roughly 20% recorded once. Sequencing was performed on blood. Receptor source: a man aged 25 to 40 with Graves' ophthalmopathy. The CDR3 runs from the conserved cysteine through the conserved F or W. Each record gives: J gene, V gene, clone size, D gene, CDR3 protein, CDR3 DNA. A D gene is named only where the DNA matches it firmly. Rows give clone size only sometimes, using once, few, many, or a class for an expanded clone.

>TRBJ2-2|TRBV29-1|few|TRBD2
CSVESSGSNPYTGELFF
TGCAGCGTTGAATCGAGCGGGAGTAACCCCTACACCGGGGAGCTGTTTTTT
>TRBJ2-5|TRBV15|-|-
CATSSGSSQETQYF
TGTGCCACCAGCAGTGGATCCAGTCAAGAGACCCAGTACTTC
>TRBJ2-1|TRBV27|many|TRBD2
CASSSQNGRRRNEQFF
TGTGCCAGCAGTTCCCAAAACGGGAGGAGGCGCAATGAGCAGTTCTTC
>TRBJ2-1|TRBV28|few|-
CASSEIPSYNEQFF
TGTGCCAGCAGCGAGATACCCTCCTACAATGAGCAGTTCTTC
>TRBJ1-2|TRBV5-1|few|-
CASSLDLRGNYGYTF
TGCGCCAGCAGCCTTGACCTCAGGGGTAACTATGGCTACACCTTC
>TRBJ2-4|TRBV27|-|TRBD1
CASSGTGVIAKNIQYF
TGTGCCTCCAGCGGGACAGGGGTTATAGCCAAAAACATTCAGTACTTC
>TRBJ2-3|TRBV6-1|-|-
CATRGGSTDTQYF
TGTGCCACCAGAGGGGGTAGCACAGATACGCAGTATTTT
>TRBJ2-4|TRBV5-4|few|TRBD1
CASSLPPGTGDIQYF
TGTGCCAGCAGCTTGCCACCCGGGACAGGTGACATTCAGTACTTC
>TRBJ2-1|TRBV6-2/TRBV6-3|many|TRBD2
CASSSGLAGGYEQFF
TGTGCCAGCAGTTCGGGACTAGCGGGAGGGTATGAGCAGTTCTTC
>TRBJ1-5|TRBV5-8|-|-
CASSLMTVEQPQHF
TGTGCCAGCAGCTTGATGACAGTTGAACAGCCCCAGCATTTT